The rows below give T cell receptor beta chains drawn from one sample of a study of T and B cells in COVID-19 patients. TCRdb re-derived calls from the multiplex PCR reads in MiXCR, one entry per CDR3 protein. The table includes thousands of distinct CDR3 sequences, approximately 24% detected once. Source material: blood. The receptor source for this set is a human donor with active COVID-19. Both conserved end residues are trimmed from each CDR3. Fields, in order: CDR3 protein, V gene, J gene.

cdr3_aa: ASSYGPSYEQY
v_call: TRBV27
j_call: TRBJ2-7

cdr3_aa: ASSASPGPSHQETQY
v_call: TRBV6-1
j_call: TRBJ2-5

cdr3_aa: ASSDSEPYGYT
v_call: TRBV6-4
j_call: TRBJ1-2

cdr3_aa: SVENTDVNGYT
v_call: TRBV29-1
j_call: TRBJ1-2

cdr3_aa: ASTVVPTAYNEQF
v_call: TRBV7-4
j_call: TRBJ2-1

cdr3_aa: ASSSRQNLYEQY
v_call: TRBV7-2
j_call: TRBJ2-7

cdr3_aa: ASSMGNQETQY
v_call: TRBV19
j_call: TRBJ2-5

cdr3_aa: SATGTLDTPYNSPLH
v_call: TRBV20-1
j_call: TRBJ1-6

cdr3_aa: ASSLPAADTEAF
v_call: TRBV5-4
j_call: TRBJ1-1

cdr3_aa: ASSSRAGTDTQY
v_call: TRBV27
j_call: TRBJ2-3

cdr3_aa: ASSSSPRDTDTQY
v_call: TRBV7-9
j_call: TRBJ2-3

cdr3_aa: ASSLGRGTSGLYEQY
v_call: TRBV5-1
j_call: TRBJ2-7

cdr3_aa: ASSLTGESST
v_call: TRBV5-4
j_call: TRBJ1-2

cdr3_aa: ASRVGGGSYEQY
v_call: TRBV6-6
j_call: TRBJ2-7

cdr3_aa: ASSFGLAGSLTDTQY
v_call: TRBV5-1
j_call: TRBJ2-3

cdr3_aa: ASKFRGLATTRTGELF
v_call: TRBV19
j_call: TRBJ2-2

cdr3_aa: ARWTSGGAYEQY
v_call: TRBV27
j_call: TRBJ2-7

cdr3_aa: GQEGNNEQF
v_call: TRBV20-1
j_call: TRBJ2-1

cdr3_aa: ASSSETSGYNEQF
v_call: TRBV7-2
j_call: TRBJ2-1

cdr3_aa: ASTNRIAGGHGELF
v_call: TRBV7-2
j_call: -

cdr3_aa: SATKPGGNSNYGYT
v_call: TRBV20-1
j_call: TRBJ1-2

cdr3_aa: ASSLGGGADTQY
v_call: TRBV5-1
j_call: TRBJ2-3

cdr3_aa: ASSLSLKEQY
v_call: TRBV5-1
j_call: TRBJ2-7

cdr3_aa: ASSFPGLAYEQY
v_call: TRBV5-6
j_call: TRBJ2-7

cdr3_aa: ASNQGHNGELF
v_call: TRBV11-3
j_call: TRBJ2-2

cdr3_aa: ASSRGASAF
v_call: TRBV6-5
j_call: TRBJ1-1

cdr3_aa: ATSGGTGGASDTQY
v_call: TRBV24-1
j_call: TRBJ2-3

cdr3_aa: ASSFNGHGEQF
v_call: TRBV11-1
j_call: TRBJ2-1

cdr3_aa: ASRATSGSPDTQY
v_call: TRBV6-1
j_call: TRBJ2-3

cdr3_aa: ASSVAGGTDTQY
v_call: TRBV6-4
j_call: TRBJ2-3

cdr3_aa: ASRTTEPVSHHTQY
v_call: TRBV6-5
j_call: TRBJ2-3

cdr3_aa: ASSLLTPGHNEQF
v_call: TRBV5-1
j_call: TRBJ2-1

cdr3_aa: ASIKAGADTQY
v_call: TRBV6-6
j_call: TRBJ2-3

cdr3_aa: ASSPTGQVFSPLH
v_call: TRBV18
j_call: TRBJ1-6

cdr3_aa: ASSYSAGYTGELF
v_call: TRBV6-5
j_call: TRBJ2-2

cdr3_aa: ASRPPGQGRFHQPQH
v_call: TRBV6-2/TRBV6-3
j_call: TRBJ1-5

cdr3_aa: ASTTIDRAGNEQF
v_call: TRBV6-2/TRBV6-3
j_call: TRBJ2-1

cdr3_aa: ASRPVLAGANVLT
v_call: TRBV7-2
j_call: TRBJ2-6

cdr3_aa: ASSKKGTSGRSSYNEQF
v_call: TRBV21-1
j_call: TRBJ2-1

cdr3_aa: ASSLGDREQY
v_call: TRBV13
j_call: TRBJ2-7

cdr3_aa: ASSFDTGTSNSQY
v_call: TRBV7-4
j_call: TRBJ2-3

cdr3_aa: ASVLAEQETQY
v_call: TRBV6-2/TRBV6-3
j_call: TRBJ2-5

cdr3_aa: ASSRAGNNYGYT
v_call: TRBV12-3/TRBV12-4
j_call: TRBJ1-2

cdr3_aa: ASSLGPGELF
v_call: TRBV5-1
j_call: TRBJ2-2

cdr3_aa: ASSLLVGTDTQY
v_call: TRBV27
j_call: TRBJ2-3

cdr3_aa: ASSFGAGPFPSS
v_call: TRBV27
j_call: TRBJ2-1

cdr3_aa: ASTSGLAGHEQY
v_call: TRBV12-3/TRBV12-4
j_call: TRBJ2-7

cdr3_aa: ASEPSGIYTGELF
v_call: TRBV10-3
j_call: TRBJ2-2

cdr3_aa: ASRPPRVPKTEQF
v_call: TRBV6-2/TRBV6-3
j_call: TRBJ2-1

cdr3_aa: AWGLSGYTGELF
v_call: TRBV30
j_call: TRBJ2-2

cdr3_aa: ASSDEAGASTDTQY
v_call: TRBV6-4
j_call: TRBJ2-3

cdr3_aa: ASSFALSSYNEQF
v_call: TRBV6-5
j_call: TRBJ2-1

cdr3_aa: ASSSGSRLKAF
v_call: TRBV12-3/TRBV12-4
j_call: TRBJ1-1